This paragraph reports one T cell receptor beta chain. Repertoires were generated with immunoSEQ multiplex PCR, while TCRdb's copy carries only in-frame clones and drops some. The sample contains tens of thousands of clones, around nine tenths of which appear only once. The ends were cut back, 5 bases at V and 4 bases at J, with 20 bases in the middle. The CDR3 runs to 16 residues. Germline V gene sequence: CDR1 SGHRS, CDR2 YFSETQ. This entry belongs to a study of blood T cell repertoires in COVID-19. On the study more broadly: The origin of the acute and convalescent COVID-19 samples was the United States, Italy and Spain.

The material sequenced was peripheral blood. The V call is TRBV5-1, the J call TRBJ2-3; possibly TRBD2 for D (6 bases). This clonotype originated in a man older than 75 with acute or convalescent COVID-19. CDR3 DNA: TGCGCCAGCAGGCGGTCCTGGGCGGGGCCCTCAGATACGCAGTATTTT. Its translation: CASRRSWAGPSDTQYF.